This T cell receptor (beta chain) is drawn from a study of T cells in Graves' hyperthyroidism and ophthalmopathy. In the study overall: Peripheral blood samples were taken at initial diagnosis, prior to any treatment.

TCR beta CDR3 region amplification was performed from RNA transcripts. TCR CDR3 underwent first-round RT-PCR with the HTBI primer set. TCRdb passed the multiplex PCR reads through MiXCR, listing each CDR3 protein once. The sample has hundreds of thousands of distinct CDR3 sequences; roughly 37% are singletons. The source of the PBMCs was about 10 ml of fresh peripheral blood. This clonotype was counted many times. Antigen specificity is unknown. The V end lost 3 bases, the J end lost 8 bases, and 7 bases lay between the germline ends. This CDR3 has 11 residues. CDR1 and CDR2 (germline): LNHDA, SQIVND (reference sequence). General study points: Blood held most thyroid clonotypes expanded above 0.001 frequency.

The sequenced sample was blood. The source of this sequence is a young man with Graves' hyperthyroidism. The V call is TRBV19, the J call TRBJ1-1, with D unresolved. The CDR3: CASSIRQEAFF. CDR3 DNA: TGTGCCAGTAGTATCCGGCAGGAAGCTTTCTTT. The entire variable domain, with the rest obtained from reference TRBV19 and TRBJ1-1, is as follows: DGGITQSPKYLFRKEGQNVTLSCEQNLNHDAMYWYRQDPGQGLRLIYYSQIVNDFQKGDIAEGYSVSREKKESFPLTVTSAQKNPTAFYLCASSIRQEAFFGQGTRLTVV.